The sequence of this T cell receptor beta chain was determined in a study of patients and donors after allogeneic stem cell transplantation (dated by TCRdb to the early 2020s). The library came from RT-PCR. Instrument on record: NextSeq 550. TCRdb trimmed public reads at Q25 via fastp, called clones via MiXCR and kept in-frame beta chains. Here each entry gathers all rows of one CDR3 protein and keeps the most common genes and DNA. The sample records about a million distinct CDR3 sequences, approximately 18% of which are singletons. The top ten clonotypes cover 5% to 6.5% of the sample. Clipping removes 6 bases from V and 0 bases from J, with 5 as the unmatched junction base count. The CDR3 goes from the cysteine to the phenylalanine over 15 residues. The entry retains the CDR3 DNA only, 45 bases that are in frame from base 1. This clonotype was counted only a few times. This receptor's antigen is unknown. Within one base of it there is no much larger clone, and no base qualities were kept.

The receptor comes from a human donor who was either an allogeneic HSCT recipient or a stem cell or donor lymphocyte infusion donor (not recorded which). It is not recorded whose cells these are; they may come from a transplant donor. The rearrangement joined TRBV12-3 or TRBV12-4 to TRBJ2-4; the junction holds 7 bases that match TRBD2. The sequenced material came from blood, either unsorted or a sorted T cell fraction (not recorded which). The CDR3 protein sequence reads: CASRPGLRAKNIQYF. The DNA sequence is TGTGCCAGCAGACCGGGACTAAGAGCCAAAAACATTCAGTACTTC.